This T cell receptor (beta chain) was retrieved from a study of blood T cell repertoires in COVID-19 (dated by TCRdb to between 2020 and 2021). Broadly, across the study: Samples covering the acute and convalescent phases of COVID-19 were provided by collaborators in the United States, Italy and Spain. Where HLA class I and class II types were available, the types were taken from metadata supplied by the sample provider, not from assay-based typing. The material from the prospective study consisted of cDNA or gDNA derived from T cells, B-cell-depleted T cells, or PBMCs. The sample metadata nearly always contained a de-identified subject ID, COVID-19 status, age in years and sex. Samples were obtained from the ongoing ImmuneRACE study (first 160 participants) and from 1,200 or so subjects provided by 6 global collaborators. The repertoires were released in a freely available public database meant as a resource for research on the immune response to SARS-CoV-2. The dataset comprised deeply sampled blood TCRbeta repertoires from subjects exposed to, actively infected with, or recovered from COVID-19. The paper's findings and limits, for the study overall: The quantity of clinical and demographic metadata differed by source and by participant and was supplied without curation.

With regard to this clone: Its antigen is unknown. Base qualities were left out, and no much larger clone turns up one base away.

TCRbeta CDR3 regions were amplified from genomic DNA using the immunoSEQ Assay, a bias-controlled multiplex PCR. As for how the authors treated the data: The number of nucleated cells in each sample was estimated by amplification of reference gene primers within the assay. To quantify the absolute abundance of each unique TCRbeta CDR3 rearrangement, sequence reads were collapsed and filtered. Productive Simpson clonality was computed per sample as the square root of Simpson's diversity index over productive rearrangements. TCRdb re-hosts the immuneACCESS table, in-frame sequences only. Its copies lack some clones; in the studies checked, an unresolved V gene accounts for under half of them, and the cause for the rest is not known. The DNA gave D and trimming, while V, J and clone size come from that table. For this sample there are roughly 230,000 clones; over 80% appear just once. The leading ten clones occupy around 30% of the sample.

Each collaborating institution followed its own protocols to collect whole blood in K2EDTA tubes. For TCRbeta analysis, collaborators shipped samples as frozen whole blood, isolated PBMCs, or DNA extracted from either of those sample types. Compared with germline, V lacks 4 bases and J lacks 10 bases; bases without a gene match: 5. CDR1 and CDR2, per the germline V gene, are LGHNA and YSLEER. The CDR3 numbers 15 residues from cysteine through phenylalanine. The retained sequence is limited to the CDR3, 45 bases, with the frame set at the first base. The clonotype originates from a man aged 40-50 years with acute or convalescent COVID-19. Recombination connected TRBV4-3 to TRBJ2-1, and TRBD2 aligns with 15 junction nucleotides. Sequencing was carried out using peripheral blood. The CDR3 loop reads CASSPGTSGRTEQFF. DNA sequence: TGCGCCAGCAGCCCTGGGACTAGCGGGAGGACGGAGCAGTTCTTC.